This TCR delta chain originates from a study of Vδ1+ human thymocytes. Findings and caveats of the study: Thymic delta-chain repertoires held 20% to 25% Vdelta2 sequences and few Vdelta3, despite high sort purity. Thymic TRG and TRD repertoires appeared highly polyclonal, with Gaussian CDR3 length distributions. TRG sequences recurred across donors, whereas TRD sequences stayed essentially private.

The CDR3 consists of 20 residues. Germline V lookup: CDR1 TSWWSYY, CDR2 QGS. In this sample, this clone turned up a few times. Its antigen is unidentified. At one of its ends the junction is not consistent with the germline gene, which may arise from a read error. Alphabeta T cells were depleted, then CD3+ Vdelta1+ Vdelta2- thymocytes were FACS-sorted. Purity of the sorted Vdelta1+ thymocytes ranged from 98% to 99.6%. Extracted RNA was reverse transcribed into cDNA. Multiplex PCR used pooled V-gene forward primers and a constant-region reverse primer to amplify CDR3s. TCRdb processed the multiplex PCR reads again with the CATT caller. The sample shows tens of thousands of delta-chain clones, roughly 16% of them seen only once.

This clonotype was sampled from a girl younger than two who had congenital heart surgery. Sequencing input: Vdelta1+ gamma-delta thymocytes from the thymus. Subset reported: FACS-sorted CD3+ TCRalphabeta- TCRVdelta1+ TCRVdelta2- thymocytes. The chain links TRDV1 to TRDJ1; 8 bases agree with TRDD3. In DNA, the CDR3 is TGTGCTCTTGGAGAACTGAGGAACGGGGGATATCCCTTGTACACCGATAAACTCATCTTT. Protein product: CALGELRNGGYPLYTDKLIF.